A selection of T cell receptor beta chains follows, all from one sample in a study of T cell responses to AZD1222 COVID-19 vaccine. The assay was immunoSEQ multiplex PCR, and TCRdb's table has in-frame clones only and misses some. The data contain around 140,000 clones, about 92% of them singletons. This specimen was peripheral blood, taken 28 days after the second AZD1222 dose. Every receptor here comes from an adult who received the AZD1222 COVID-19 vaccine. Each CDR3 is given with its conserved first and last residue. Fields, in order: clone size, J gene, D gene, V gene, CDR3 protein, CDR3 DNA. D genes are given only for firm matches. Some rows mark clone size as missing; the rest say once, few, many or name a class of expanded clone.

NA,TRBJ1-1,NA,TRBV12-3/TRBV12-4,CASSDRGTEAFF,TGTGCCAGCAGTGATAGAGGGACTGAAGCTTTCTTT
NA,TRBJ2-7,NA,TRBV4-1,CASSQDRGNSPYEQYF,TGCGCCAGCAGCCAAGATCGCGGGAACTCCCCCTACGAGCAGTACTTC
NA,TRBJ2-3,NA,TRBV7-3,CASSTTGTLTDTQYF,TGTGCCAGCAGCACCACCGGGACCCTCACAGATACGCAGTATTTT
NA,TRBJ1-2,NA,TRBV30,CAWSGAGEGYTF,TGTGCCTGGAGTGGAGCAGGGGAGGGCTACACCTTC
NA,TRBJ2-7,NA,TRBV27,CASSSGFEQYF,TGTGCCAGCAGTTCAGGGTTCGAGCAGTACTTC
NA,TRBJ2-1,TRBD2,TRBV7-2,CASSLKGLAGSSDNEQFF,TGTGCCAGCAGCTTAAAGGGACTAGCGGGATCGTCCGACAATGAGCAGTTCTTC
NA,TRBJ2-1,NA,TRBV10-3,CAVDSGTSSYNEQFF,TGTGCCGTCGATAGCGGAACAAGCTCCTACAATGAGCAGTTCTTC
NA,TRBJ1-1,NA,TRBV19,CASSIIESGDTEAFF,TGTGCCAGTAGTATAATAGAATCAGGGGACACTGAAGCTTTCTTT
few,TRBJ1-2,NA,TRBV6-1,CASSVSGAFSGNYGYTF,TGTGCCAGCAGTGTCTCAGGGGCCTTCAGTGGAAACTATGGCTACACCTTC
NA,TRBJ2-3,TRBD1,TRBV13,CASSASGTGIVDTQYF,TGTGCCAGCAGCGCCTCCGGGACAGGGATCGTAGATACGCAGTATTTT
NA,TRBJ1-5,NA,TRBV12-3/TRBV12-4,CASSLEGLQPQHF,TGTGCCAGCAGTTTAGAGGGTTTGCAGCCCCAGCATTTT
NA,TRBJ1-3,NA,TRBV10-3,CAISPGGDSGNTIYF,TGTGCCATCAGCCCGGGGGGGGATTCTGGAAACACCATATATTTT
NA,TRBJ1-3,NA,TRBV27,CASSQTASGNTIYF,TGTGCCAGCAGTCAGACAGCCTCTGGAAACACCATATATTTT
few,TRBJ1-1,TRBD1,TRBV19,CASSPGTGGTEAFF,TGTGCCAGTAGTCCCGGGACAGGGGGCACTGAAGCTTTCTTT
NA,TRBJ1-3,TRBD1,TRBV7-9,CASSYTGDRGRNTIYF,TGTGCCAGCAGCTACACCGGGGACAGGGGGAGAAACACCATATATTTT
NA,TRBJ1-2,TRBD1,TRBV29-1,CSVDRQGGYTF,TGCAGCGTTGATCGACAGGGTGGCTACACCTTC
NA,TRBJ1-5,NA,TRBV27,CASSLSGGLYSNQPQHF,TGTGCCAGCAGTTTATCAGGAGGCCTTTATAGCAATCAGCCCCAGCATTTT
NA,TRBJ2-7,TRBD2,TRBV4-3,CASSPSGLAGATSREQYF,TGCGCCAGCAGCCCGTCAGGACTAGCGGGAGCCACGAGCCGCGAGCAGTACTTC
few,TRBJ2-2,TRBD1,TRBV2,CASSWTGNTGELFF,TGTGCCAGCAGTTGGACAGGGAACACCGGGGAGCTGTTTTTT
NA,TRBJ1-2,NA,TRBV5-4,CASSPTLASYGYTF,TGTGCCAGCAGCCCGACCTTAGCTTCCTATGGCTACACCTTC
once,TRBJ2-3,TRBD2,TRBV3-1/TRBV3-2,CASSQVASGQGTDTQYF,TGTGCCAGCAGCCAAGTAGCTAGCGGCCAAGGCACAGATACGCAGTATTTT
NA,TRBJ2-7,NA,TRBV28,CASTLGGAYEQYF,TGTGCCAGCACCCTGGGGGGAGCCTACGAGCAGTACTTC
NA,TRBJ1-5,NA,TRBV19,CASTARANNQPQHF,TGTGCCAGTACCGCCAGGGCTAACAATCAGCCCCAGCATTTT
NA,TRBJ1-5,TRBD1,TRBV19,CATTTGGQPQHF,TGTGCCACCACGACAGGGGGACAGCCCCAGCATTTT
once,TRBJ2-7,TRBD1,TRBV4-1,CASSQANGQDEQYF,TGCGCCAGCAGCCAAGCCAACGGACAGGACGAGCAGTACTTC
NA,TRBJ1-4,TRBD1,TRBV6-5,CASSRTGNNEKLFF,TGTGCCAGCAGCCGGACAGGGAATAATGAAAAACTGTTTTTT
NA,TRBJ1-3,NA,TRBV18,CASSPQIQGSSSGNTIYF,TGTGCCAGCTCACCACAAATACAGGGTTCGAGCTCTGGAAACACCATATATTTT